This T cell receptor (beta chain) is drawn from a study of blood T cell repertoires in COVID-19. Study background: COVID-19 samples collected from the United States, Italy and Spain covered acute and convalescent phases.

V was shortened by 0 bases and J by 2 bases, with 9 bases between the two germline ends. Germline assignment: CDR1 SGHAT and CDR2 FQNNGV. The CDR3 has 15 residues. The method was immunoSEQ multiplex PCR; TCRdb's version includes in-frame clones alone and lacks a portion of them. The sample lists more than 35,000 clones, around three quarters occurring once. The specimen sequenced was peripheral blood. The chain couples TRBV11-2 to TRBJ2-3, with no clear D. The receptor's source is a woman in her seventies with acute or convalescent COVID-19. Here the CDR3 reads CASSLDARPTDTQYF. The CDR3 bases are TGTGCCAGCAGCTTAGATGCTAGACCCACAGATACGCAGTATTTT. The whole variable domain, remainder taken from reference TRBV11-2 and TRBJ2-3, is EAGVAQSPRYKIIEKRQSVAFWCNPISGHATLYWYQQILGQGPKLLIQFQNNGVVDDSQLPKDRFSAERLKGVDSTLKIQPAKLEDSAVYLCASSLDARPTDTQYFGPGTRLTVL.